The 9 T cell receptor beta chains listed next were all sequenced from one sample in a study of T-cell reconstitution after alpha-beta-depleted transplantation in children. For TCRbeta, the library was prepared with unique molecular identifiers. Via MiXCR, TCRdb re-called the PCR reads, giving one row per CDR3 protein. The sample has around 190,000 distinct CDR3 sequences, approximately 6.9% seen once. This material consisted of PBMCs, taken before TCRalphabeta/CD19-depleted stem cell transplant. These TCRs come from a boy younger than 10 with acute lymphoblastic leukemia, due to receive a stem cell transplant.

This clonotype was counted at least ten times. This chain joins TRBV20-1 and TRBJ1-2; a possible D gene is TRBD1 (5 bases). V was pared by 1 base and J by 7 bases, with 16 bases between. The CDR3 length is 14 residues. CDR1 is DFQATT and CDR2 is SNEGSKA in the germline V gene (reference sequence). The CDR3 DNA follows: TGCAGTGCTAGAGCTCCGGGCCAGGGTCGTGGCTACACCTTC. It encodes CSARAPGQGRGYTF.

This clonotype showed up many times. J is TRBJ1-5 and V is TRBV12-3 or TRBV12-4, with 10 positions matching TRBD1. The CDR3 runs 16 residues. Trimming removed 5 bases from V and 6 bases from J; junction bases left unmatched: 10. CDR3 DNA sequence: TGTGCCAGCAGTATGCCGGGACAGGGGTTTGCTCAGCCCCAGCATTTT. Translating it yields CASSMPGQGFAQPQHF.

This clonotype was seen ten or more times. CDR3 protein: CASRQGSTEAFF. The CDR3 DNA reads TGTGCCTCCCGCCAGGGAAGCACTGAAGCTTTCTTT. This sequence joins TRBV2 and TRBJ1-1; a possible D gene is TRBD1 (5 bases). CDR1 and CDR2 from the germline V gene are SNHLY and FYNNEI. With 11 bases removed from V and 4 bases from J, the gap between germline ends came to 14 bases. The CDR3 runs to 12 residues.

Only a few counts were recorded for this clonotype. The J gene is TRBJ2-1, the V gene TRBV5-1; 7 bases fit TRBD2. With 5 bases clipped from V and 2 bases from J, the junction kept 10 bases outside the gene matches. The CDR3 runs to 16 residues. Germline CDR1 and CDR2: SGHRS and YFSETQ. The CDR3 loop is CASRGRDQTPYNEQFF. The CDR3, as DNA: TGCGCCAGCAGGGGGAGGGACCAAACTCCCTACAATGAGCAGTTCTTC.

This clonotype was counted ten times or more. The chain has TRBV27 and TRBJ2-1, with a weak D call TRBD1 (5 bases). CDR1 and CDR2 from the germline V gene are MNHEY and SMNVEV (reference sequence). The ends were cut back, 3 bases at V and 5 bases at J, with 14 bases in the middle. The CDR3 has 15 amino acids. CDR3 residues: CASSLQGASNNEQFF. CDR3 sequence (DNA): TGTGCCAGCAGTTTGCAGGGTGCGAGTAACAATGAGCAGTTCTTC.

This clonotype appeared a few times. DNA for the CDR3: TGCAGTGCTAGAGGGGGAGGGCTGAGCGAGACCCAGTACTTC. Amino acids: CSARGGGLSETQYF. This chain joins TRBV20-1 and TRBJ2-5, with TRBD2 matching 7 bases. This CDR3 is built from 14 residues. The V and J ends lost 1 base and 5 bases, in that order; junction bases with no gene match: 7. Germline lookup yields CDR1 DFQATT and CDR2 SNEGSKA (reference sequence).

This clonotype has ten or more counts. This sequence joins TRBV6-6 and TRBJ1-3; D is ambiguous. Germline V lookup: CDR1 MNHNY, CDR2 SVGAGI (reference sequence). Trimming shortened V by 2 bases and J by 7 bases, and 3 bases separated the two germline ends. This CDR3 has 11 amino acids. The CDR3: CASSYQNTIYF. The CDR3 region has the DNA TGTGCCAGCAGTTACCAGAACACCATATATTTT.

This clonotype came up many times. V and J are TRBV2 and TRBJ2-7, with a tentative D call TRBD2 (5 bases). V lost 6 bases, J lost 9 bases, and 21 bases lay in between. The CDR3 runs 14 residues. The V gene's germline CDR1 is SNHLY and CDR2 FYNNEI. CDR3 nucleotides: TGTGCCAGCAGAGGAGGAACAGCGACCGACACGCAGTACTTC. Translation: CASRGGTATDTQYF.

This clonotype came up many times. The rearrangement joins TRBV28 to TRBJ2-5; maybe TRBD1 (6 bases). The germline V and J ends were trimmed by 7 bases and 1 base, with 16 bases remaining between them. From germline, CDR1 is MDHEN and CDR2 SYDVKM. CDR3 length: 15 amino acids. The chain's CDR3 is CASKGQTEFQETQYF. The DNA for the CDR3 is TGTGCCAGCAAGGGACAAACCGAATTCCAAGAGACCCAGTACTTC.